Each of the 3 T cell receptor beta chains below was sequenced from the same sample in a study of breast tumors, draining lymph nodes, adjacent tissues. Breast cancer patients provided tissue from their axillary draining lymph nodes. TCRdb re-called the multiplex PCR reads with MiXCR, one entry per CDR3 protein. There are more than 200,000 distinct CDR3 sequences in the sample; around 32% occur only once, and approximately 1.5% lies in the top ten. Sequencing was carried out using axillary lymph node tissue. All receptors come from a female donor with breast cancer. Some clones in this sample may be carry-over from other donors' samples.

With respect to this clonotype: A much more abundant neighbour one base away suggests this may be a read error. The chain has TRBV20-1 and TRBJ2-7; no clear D. This CDR3 contains 11 residues. Germline loops: CDR1 DFQATT, CDR2 SNEGSKA (reference sequence). The CDR3 DNA reads as TGCAGTGCTGGCGGAACCTACGAGCAGTCCTTC. Its translation: CSAGGTYEQSF.

Note on this clonotype: A much bigger clone sits one base away, suggesting this may be a read error. This chain connects TRBV20-1 to TRBJ1-5; a possible D gene is TRBD1 (5 bases). Germline assignment: CDR1 DFQATT and CDR2 SNEGSKA (reference sequence). V lost 0 bases and J 6 bases, leaving 24 bases between the germline ends. CDR3 size: 18 residues. The CDR3 nucleotides read TGCAGTGCTAGAGATCTCGGCCCGGGACCGGAACGGGGTCAGCCCCAGCATTTT. It yields the protein CSARDLGPGPERGQPQHF.

CDR3 in amino acids: CASSGSSGSVYEQYF. CDR3 in DNA: TGCGCCAGCAGCGGAAGTAGCGGGAGCGTCTATGAGCAGTACTTC. The rearrangement uses TRBV5-1 and TRBJ2-1; TRBD2 aligns across 9 bases. The J call is in doubt because the DNA end fits TRBJ2-7 better. Germline lookup yields CDR1 SGHRS and CDR2 YFSETQ. CDR3 length: 15 residues.